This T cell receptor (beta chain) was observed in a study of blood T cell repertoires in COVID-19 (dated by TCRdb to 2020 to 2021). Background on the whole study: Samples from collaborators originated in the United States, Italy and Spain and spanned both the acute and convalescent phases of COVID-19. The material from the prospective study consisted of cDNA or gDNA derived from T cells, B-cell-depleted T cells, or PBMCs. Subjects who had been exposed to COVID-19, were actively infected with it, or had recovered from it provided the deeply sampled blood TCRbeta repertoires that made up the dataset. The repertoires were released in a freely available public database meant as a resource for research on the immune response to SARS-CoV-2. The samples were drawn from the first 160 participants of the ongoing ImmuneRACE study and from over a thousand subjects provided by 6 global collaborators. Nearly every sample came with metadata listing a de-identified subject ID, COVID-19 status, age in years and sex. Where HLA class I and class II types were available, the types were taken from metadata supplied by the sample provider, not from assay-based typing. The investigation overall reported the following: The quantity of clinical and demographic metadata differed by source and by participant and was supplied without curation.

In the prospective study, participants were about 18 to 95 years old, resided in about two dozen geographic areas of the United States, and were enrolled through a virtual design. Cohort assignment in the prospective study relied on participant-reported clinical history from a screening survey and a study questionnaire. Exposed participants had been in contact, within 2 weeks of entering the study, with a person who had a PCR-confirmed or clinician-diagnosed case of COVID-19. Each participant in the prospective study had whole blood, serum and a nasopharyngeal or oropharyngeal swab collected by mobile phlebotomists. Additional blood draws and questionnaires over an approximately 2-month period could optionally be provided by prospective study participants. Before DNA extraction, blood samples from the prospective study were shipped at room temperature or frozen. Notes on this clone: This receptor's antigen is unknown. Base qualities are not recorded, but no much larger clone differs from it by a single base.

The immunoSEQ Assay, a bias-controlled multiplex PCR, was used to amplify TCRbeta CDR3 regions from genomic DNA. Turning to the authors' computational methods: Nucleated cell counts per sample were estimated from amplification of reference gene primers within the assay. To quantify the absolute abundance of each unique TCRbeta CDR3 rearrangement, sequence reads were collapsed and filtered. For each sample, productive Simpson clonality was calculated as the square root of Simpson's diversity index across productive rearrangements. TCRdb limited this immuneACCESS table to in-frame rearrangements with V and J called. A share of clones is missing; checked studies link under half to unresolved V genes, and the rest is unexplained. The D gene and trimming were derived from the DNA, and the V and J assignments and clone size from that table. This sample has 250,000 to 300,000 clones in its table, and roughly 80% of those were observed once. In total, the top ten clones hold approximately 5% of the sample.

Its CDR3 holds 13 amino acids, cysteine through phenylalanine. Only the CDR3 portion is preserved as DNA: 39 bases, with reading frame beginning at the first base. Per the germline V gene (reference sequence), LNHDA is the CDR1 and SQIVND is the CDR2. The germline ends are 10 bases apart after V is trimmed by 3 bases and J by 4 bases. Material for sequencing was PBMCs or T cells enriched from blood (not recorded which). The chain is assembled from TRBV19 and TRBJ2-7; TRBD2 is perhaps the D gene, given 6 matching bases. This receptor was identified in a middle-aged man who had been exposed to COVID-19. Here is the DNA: TGTGCCAGTAGTATCGCGGGATTTTACGAGCAGTACTTC. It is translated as CASSIAGFYEQYF. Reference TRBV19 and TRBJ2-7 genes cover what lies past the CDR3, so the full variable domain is DGGITQSPKYLFRKEGQNVTLSCEQNLNHDAMYWYRQDPGQGLRLIYYSQIVNDFQKGDIAEGYSVSREKKESFPLTVTSAQKNPTAFYLCASSIAGFYEQYFGPGTRLTVT.